This T cell receptor (beta chain) was retrieved from a study of T-cell memory formation after mild COVID-19. For the study at large: TCR clusters showed largely donor specificity.

There are 14 residues in the CDR3. V was shortened by 4 bases and J by 2 bases, with 12 bases between the two germline ends. The germline V gene encodes CDR1 MGHRA and CDR2 YSYEKL. Of note for this clonotype: Its specificity is unknown.

Overall study results and limits: CD4+ contracting clones were mainly CM and EM; CD8+ ones, EMRA. Cross-reactive memory apparently joined, as some responding clones appeared in pre-infection memory.

Using constant-segment primers, 5'RACE produced TCR alpha and TCR beta cDNA libraries carrying sample barcodes and UMIs. TCRdb processed the 5' RACE reads anew with MiXCR; each CDR3 protein has one entry. In the table there are roughly 300,000 distinct CDR3 sequences, 8% to 9% of which are singletons. The receptor was derived from a man younger than 35 who had mild COVID-19 (a few samples of this study predate the infection). Cell type and time point are not known. The chain couples TRBV4-1 to TRBJ2-7, with D perhaps matching TRBD1 (6 bases). The sequenced material came from PBMCs or a T cell subset sorted from them (not recorded which). The CDR3: CASSLRDNPYEQYF. For the CDR3, the DNA is TGCGCCAGCAGCCTCCGGGACAACCCCTACGAGCAGTACTTC.